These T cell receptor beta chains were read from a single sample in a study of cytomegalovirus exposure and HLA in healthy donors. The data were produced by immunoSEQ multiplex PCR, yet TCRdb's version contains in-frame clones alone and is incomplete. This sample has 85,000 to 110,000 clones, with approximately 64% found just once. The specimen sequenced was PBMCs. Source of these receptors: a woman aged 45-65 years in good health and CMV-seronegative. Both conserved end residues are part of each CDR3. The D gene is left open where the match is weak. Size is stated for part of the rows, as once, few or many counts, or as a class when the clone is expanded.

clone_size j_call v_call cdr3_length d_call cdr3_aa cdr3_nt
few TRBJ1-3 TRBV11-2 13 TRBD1 CASSPGQGNTIYF TGTGCCAGCAGCCCAGGACAGGGGAACACCATATATTTT
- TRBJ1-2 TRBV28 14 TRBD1 CASEQGANNYGYTF TGTGCCAGCGAACAGGGGGCGAATAACTATGGCTACACCTTC
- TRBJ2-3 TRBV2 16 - CASSEAWAQGTDTQYF TGTGCCAGCAGTGAAGCTTGGGCGCAGGGAACAGATACGCAGTATTTT
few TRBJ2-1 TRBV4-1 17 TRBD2 CASSQRPRAGSGNEQFF TGCGCCAGCAGCCAACGCCCCAGAGCGGGGTCAGGGAATGAGCAGTTCTTC
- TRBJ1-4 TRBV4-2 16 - CASSQEIGQLNEKLFF TGTGCCAGCAGCCAAGAGATTGGACAGTTAAATGAAAAACTGTTTTTT
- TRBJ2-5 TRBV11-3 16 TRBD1 CASSLGGTGGGETQYF TGTGCCAGCAGCTTAGGGGGGACAGGGGGAGGAGAGACCCAGTACTTC
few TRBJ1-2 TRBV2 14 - CASSGSQGRVGYTF TGTGCCAGCAGTGGGAGCCAGGGGCGGGTTGGCTACACCTTC
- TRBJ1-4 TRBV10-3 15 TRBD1 CAISPTGVSNEKLFF TGTGCCATCAGTCCTACAGGGGTTTCTAATGAAAAACTGTTTTTT
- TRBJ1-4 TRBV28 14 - CASRGGLKGEKLFF TGTGCCAGCAGGGGGGGTCTCAAAGGGGAAAAACTGTTTTTT
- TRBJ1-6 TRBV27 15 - CASSLSLAGGSPLHF TGTGCCAGCAGTTTATCGTTGGCCGGAGGTTCACCCCTCCACTTT
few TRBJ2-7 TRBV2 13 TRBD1 CASSATGGYEQYF TGTGCCAGCAGTGCCACAGGGGGCTACGAGCAGTACTTC
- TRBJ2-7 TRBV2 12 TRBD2 CASTGTSGTEYF TGTGCCAGCACCGGGACTAGCGGAACGGAGTACTTC
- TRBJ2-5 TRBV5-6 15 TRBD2 CASSLRLAGAETQYF TGTGCCAGCAGCTTGCGACTAGCGGGGGCCGAGACCCAGTACTTC
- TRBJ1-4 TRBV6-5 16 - CASSYGRAPYNEKLFF TGTGCCAGCAGTTACGGCAGGGCCCCCTATAATGAAAAACTGTTTTTT
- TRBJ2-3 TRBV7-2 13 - CASSNGVPDTQYF TGTGCCAGCAGCAACGGGGTGCCAGATACGCAGTATTTT
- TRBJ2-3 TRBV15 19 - CATSREMGLTASEYDTQYF TGTGCCACCAGCAGAGAGATGGGACTCACGGCTAGCGAGTATGATACGCAGTATTTT
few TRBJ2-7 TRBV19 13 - CATQSQGRYEQYF TGTGCCACCCAATCCCAGGGGCGCTACGAGCAGTACTTC
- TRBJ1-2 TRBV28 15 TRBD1 CASSPGGTGGLGYTF TGTGCCAGCAGCCCCGGGGGGACAGGGGGCCTTGGCTACACCTTC
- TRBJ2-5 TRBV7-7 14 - CASSLAPSMETQYF TGTGCCAGCAGCTTAGCACCTAGTATGGAGACCCAGTACTTC
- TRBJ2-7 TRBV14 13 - CASSRDTRYEQYF TGTGCCAGCAGCCGGGACACTCGCTACGAGCAGTACTTC
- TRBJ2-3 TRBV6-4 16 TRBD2 CASSLAGTRQTDTQYF TGTGCCAGCAGTCTAGCAGGGACTAGGCAAACAGATACGCAGTATTTT
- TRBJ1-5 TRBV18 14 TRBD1 CASSPGQGDQPQHF TGTGCCAGCTCACCAGGACAGGGGGATCAGCCCCAGCATTTT
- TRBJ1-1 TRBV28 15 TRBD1 CASRVTGGENTEAFF TGTGCCAGCAGGGTTACAGGGGGCGAGAACACTGAAGCTTTCTTT
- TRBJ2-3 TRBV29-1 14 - CSVGGQGLADTQYF TGCAGCGTCGGGGGGCAGGGGCTCGCAGATACGCAGTATTTT
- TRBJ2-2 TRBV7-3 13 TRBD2 CASSLTSAGELFF TGTGCCAGCAGCCTAACTAGCGCCGGGGAGCTGTTTTTT
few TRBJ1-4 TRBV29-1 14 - CSVGGLGGNEKLFF TGCAGCGTGGGGGGGCTTGGCGGTAATGAAAAACTGTTTTTT
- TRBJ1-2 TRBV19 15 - CASKVLAPGDYGYTF TGTGCCAGTAAGGTCCTGGCACCCGGGGACTATGGCTACACCTTC
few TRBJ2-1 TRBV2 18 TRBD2 CASSEARGSGSSYNEQFF TGTGCCAGCAGTGAAGCGCGGGGTAGCGGGAGCTCCTACAATGAGCAGTTCTTC
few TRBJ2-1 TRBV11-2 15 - CASSLYDLTYNEQFF TGTGCCAGCAGCTTATACGATCTAACCTACAATGAGCAGTTCTTC
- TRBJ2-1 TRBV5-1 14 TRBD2 CAGSLVGGINEQFF TGCGCCGGCAGCTTGGTGGGAGGGATCAATGAGCAGTTCTTC
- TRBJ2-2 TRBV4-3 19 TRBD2 CASSQDTVLAGELNGELFF TGCGCCAGCAGCCAAGATACTGTGCTAGCGGGAGAGTTAAACGGGGAGCTGTTTTTT
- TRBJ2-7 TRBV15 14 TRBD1 CATSRRQGLDEQYF TGTGCCACCAGCAGAAGACAGGGTTTAGACGAGCAGTACTTC